Listed below are T cell receptor beta chains from one sample, sequenced in a study of technical replicates of blood from several donors. Libraries were prepared by immunoSEQ multiplex PCR; TCRdb keeps only in-frame clonotypes and omits some of them. The profile covers tens of thousands of clones, with roughly 94% appearing a single time and 0.34% taken by the ten largest. Input material: T cells isolated from PBMCs. These receptors originate from a human donor in good health. Each CDR3 is given without its conserved first and last residue. The size entry is marked missing in some rows and otherwise reads once, few, many or a size class.

V	size	CDR3
TRBV30	NA	AWILDISGNTIY
TRBV28	NA	ATGQSLSTYEQY
TRBV5-1	NA	ASSETPSYEQY
TRBV7-2	NA	ASSKDSNQPQH
TRBV27	NA	ASSHGQGEAF
TRBV21-1	NA	ASSVEAGKIPYEQY
TRBV27	NA	ASSFGGPTANTGELF
TRBV4-2	NA	ASSKDSKNTGELF
TRBV5-4	NA	ASSGAGTSSNEQF
TRBV19	NA	ASTQGRVSEQY
TRBV21-1	NA	ASSKVALTGELF
TRBV6-1	NA	ASSLRSNYEQY
TRBV7-2	NA	ASSLASGTDTQY
TRBV2	NA	ASRAGSYEQY
TRBV10-3	NA	AISDRGFDGYT
TRBV28	NA	ASSFLGGGSDTQY
TRBV9	NA	ASSVGQGDEQY
TRBV9	NA	ASSVEREGREQY
TRBV6-5	once	ASSSPRTGAAEQY
TRBV5-4	NA	ASSLLAASKETQY
TRBV7-9	NA	ASSAQGKNTEAF
TRBV5-1	NA	ASSRKGASTDTQY
TRBV18	NA	ASSTSGRSPYNEQF
TRBV7-3	NA	ASSQTSGNTDTQY
TRBV27	NA	ASRASGSRNEQF
TRBV4-1	NA	ASSQGGQTYNEQF
TRBV2	NA	ASRGSGTGDTEAF
TRBV2	NA	ASSDSGRPYNEQF
TRBV7-9	NA	ASSQTNRVTEAF